This entry features one TCR beta chain sequence. Per the authors' pipeline: From reference gene primer amplification, estimates of nucleated cell counts were derived. Produced via immunoSEQ multiplex PCR; TCRdb's table is partial and in-frame only. The V and J calls and clone size come from that table; D and trimming were worked out from the DNA. The sample includes approximately 90,000 clones, around 79% of them seen just once. The record originates from a study of blood T cell repertoires in COVID-19. Across the study: Both acute and convalescent COVID-19 samples were obtained from the United States, Italy and Spain. Sample material is recorded as cDNA or gDNA derived from T cells, B-cell-depleted T cells, or PBMCs.

CDR1 is MNHNS, CDR2 SASEGT, per germline. The CDR3 runs to 13 residues. Trimming took off 2 bases at V and 7 bases at J, with 8 bases between the two ends. The chain has TRBV6-1 and TRBJ2-2; D not resolved. Sample: peripheral blood. The clonotype originates from a human donor in a cohort sampled during active COVID-19. The CDR3 DNA reads TGTGCCAGCAGTGAATCAGTAATCGGGGAGCTGTTTTTT. Amino acid sequence: CASSESVIGELFF.